Listed below are T cell receptor beta chains from one sample, sequenced in a study of T cells in Graves' hyperthyroidism and ophthalmopathy. TCRdb processed the multiplex PCR reads anew with MiXCR; each CDR3 protein has one entry. The profile covers 600,000 or so distinct CDR3 sequences, with about 16% appearing a single time and 3% to 4% taken by the ten largest. The sample comprised blood. The source is a woman younger than 45 with Graves' hyperthyroidism. CDR3s include the opening cysteine and the closing phenylalanine or tryptophan. Fields, in order: clone size, V gene, J gene, D gene, CDR3 DNA, CDR3 protein. D genes are given only for firm matches. Clone size is not always given. Where it is, it says once, few, many or a class for expanded clones.

>few|TRBV7-3|TRBJ2-7|TRBD2
TGTGCCAGCAGCTTAACGGCTAGCGGAATTTACGAGCAGTACTTC
CASSLTASGIYEQYF
>many|TRBV28|TRBJ2-7|TRBD2
TGTGCCAGCAGTTTTAGCGGGAGGGCCGACGAGCAGTACTTC
CASSFSGRADEQYF
>many|TRBV28|TRBJ1-5|NA
TGTGCCAGCAGTTTCGCATGGGTAAGCAGCTATAGCAATCAGCCCCAGCATTTT
CASSFAWVSSYSNQPQHF
>NA|TRBV2|TRBJ1-2|NA
TGTGCCAGCAGTGATCAGCCCCTTAACTATGGCTACACCTTC
CASSDQPLNYGYTF
>many|TRBV7-9|TRBJ2-1|TRBD2
TGTGCCAGCAGCTTCACTAGCGGGAGCGCCAATGAGCAGTTCTTC
CASSFTSGSANEQFF
>many|TRBV28|TRBJ2-2|TRBD2
TGTGCCAGCAGATATAGCGGGAGCAACACCGGGGAGCTGTTTTTT
CASRYSGSNTGELFF
>many|TRBV7-2|TRBJ2-5|TRBD2
TGTGCCAGCAGCGCAGCGGGAGGGCCTCCAGAGACCCAGTACTTC
CASSAAGGPPETQYF
>few|TRBV6-4|TRBJ2-1|TRBD2
TGTGCCAGCTCCAAGGCCCTAGCGGGAGATTTCACCTACAATGAGCAGTTCTTC
CASSKALAGDFTYNEQFF
>few|TRBV20-1|TRBJ2-1|TRBD1
TGCAGTGCCTGCCCGGTAGGGACAGGGGTGGGGAATGAGCAGTTCTTC
CSACPVGTGVGNEQFF
>many|TRBV30|TRBJ2-7|TRBD2
TGTGCCGGAGGGCCGGGACTAAGCGAGCAGTACTTC
CAGGPGLSEQYF
>few|TRBV3-1|TRBJ2-1|NA
TGTGCCAGCAGCCAGATGGGGGGGGCCTCTGAGCAGTTCTTC
CASSQMGGASEQFF
>many|TRBV12-3/TRBV12-4|TRBJ1-1|NA
TGTGCCAGCAGTGGACAGTTCATGAACACTGAAGCTTTCTTT
CASSGQFMNTEAFF
>NA|TRBV9|TRBJ2-1|NA
TGTGCCAGCAGCGTAGGAGCGGGTAGGTACAATGAGCAGTTCTTC
CASSVGAGRYNEQFF
>many|TRBV30|TRBJ2-3|NA
TGTGCCTGCAAGGATTGGGATACGCAGTATTTT
CACKDWDTQYF
>NA|TRBV7-9|TRBJ2-5|TRBD1
TGTGCCAGCAGTCGACAAACAGGGGTCCGGGAGACCCAGTACTTC
CASSRQTGVRETQYF
>NA|TRBV20-1|TRBJ1-4|NA
TGCAGTGCTAGAGATGTCGGCAGGGGAGGGGAAAAACTGTTTTTT
CSARDVGRGGEKLFF
>NA|TRBV29-1|TRBJ2-1|NA
TGCAGCGTGAGGTCAGGGTACAATGAGCAGTTCTTC
CSVRSGYNEQFF
>many|TRBV10-3|TRBJ1-1|NA
TGTGCCGCCGGCGGGGGGCCGAACGCGATGAACACTGAAGCTTTCTTT
CAAGGGPNAMNTEAFF
>NA|TRBV9|TRBJ2-7|TRBD2
TGTGCCAGCAGCGTAGAAGGTAGCGGGTGGCTGGAGCAGTACTTC
CASSVEGSGWLEQYF
>many|TRBV12-3/TRBV12-4|TRBJ1-5|NA
TGTGCCAGCAGTTTGGTGTTAGGACGACAGCCCCAGCATTTT
CASSLVLGRQPQHF
>many|TRBV27|TRBJ1-4|TRBD1
TGTGCCAGCAGTTTGAGGGGGCGCGGGGATGAAAAACTGTTTTTT
CASSLRGRGDEKLFF
>NA|TRBV5-1|TRBJ2-5|TRBD2
TGCGCCAGCAGCCCGGCTGGGAGGGGAGAGACCCAGTACTTC
CASSPAGRGETQYF
>NA|TRBV4-1|TRBJ2-7|NA
TGCGCCAGCAGCCAAGAGGGAGATCCCGGGTACGAGCAGTACTTC
CASSQEGDPGYEQYF
>many|TRBV28|TRBJ2-3|TRBD1
TGTGCCAGCAGTTTAACCTGGACAGGGGGCTCGACCCTACTAGCGGACCGCACAGATACGCAGTATTTT
CASSLTWTGGSTLLADRTDTQYF
>NA|TRBV7-6|TRBJ2-3|TRBD2
TGTGCCACCGCAGCGGGAGAGCATACTAGCACAGATACGCAGTATTTT
CATAAGEHTSTDTQYF
>few|TRBV20-1|TRBJ1-2|NA
TGCAGTGCTAGTCGCCTCGGAGGGGATGAGGGCTATGGCTACACCTTC
CSASRLGGDEGYGYTF
>NA|TRBV7-2|TRBJ1-5|NA
TGTGCCAGCAGCGTAGTTTCAAGCAATCAGCCCCAGCATTTT
CASSVVSSNQPQHF
>many|TRBV28|TRBJ2-7|TRBD1
TGTGCCAGCAAAACCGGGACAGGGTTTAACGAGCAGTACTTC
CASKTGTGFNEQYF
>many|TRBV12-3/TRBV12-4|TRBJ1-1|NA
TGTGCCAGCAGTACAAGACCCCCGGCGGGGACAGAAGCTTTCTTT
CASSTRPPAGTEAFF
>many|TRBV5-1|TRBJ2-7|TRBD1
TGTGCCAGCAGTTTAGCCGGGACAGGGACCTACGAGCAGTACTTC
CASSLAGTGTYEQYF
>many|TRBV28|TRBJ1-2|NA
TGTGCCAGCAGTTTAACCGGGGGAAGCGCTGGCTACACCTTC
CASSLTGGSAGYTF
>NA|TRBV7-9|TRBJ2-7|NA
TGTGCCAGCAGACCAGCGCAGGGCTACGAGCAGTACTTC
CASRPAQGYEQYF
>many|TRBV6-2/TRBV6-3|TRBJ2-7|TRBD2
TGTGCCAGCAGTTACTCAACGGGAGGGCCCTACGAGCAGTACTTC
CASSYSTGGPYEQYF
>many|TRBV11-2|TRBJ2-1|TRBD1
TGTGCCAGCGCCTTTGGGACAGGGGCCAACAATGAGCAGTTCTTC
CASAFGTGANNEQFF
>NA|TRBV4-1|TRBJ1-5|NA
TGCGCCAGCAGCCAAGACAGAGGGCCAAGGGGAGTAGGTCAGCCCCAGCATTTT
CASSQDRGPRGVGQPQHF
>NA|TRBV7-3|TRBJ2-1|TRBD1
TGTGCCAGCAGCTTAGAAGGGGGCGGTAGGTACAATGAGCAGTTCTTC
CASSLEGGGRYNEQFF
>many|TRBV20-1|TRBJ2-3|NA
TGCAGTGCTATAAACACAGATACGCAGTATTTT
CSAINTDTQYF